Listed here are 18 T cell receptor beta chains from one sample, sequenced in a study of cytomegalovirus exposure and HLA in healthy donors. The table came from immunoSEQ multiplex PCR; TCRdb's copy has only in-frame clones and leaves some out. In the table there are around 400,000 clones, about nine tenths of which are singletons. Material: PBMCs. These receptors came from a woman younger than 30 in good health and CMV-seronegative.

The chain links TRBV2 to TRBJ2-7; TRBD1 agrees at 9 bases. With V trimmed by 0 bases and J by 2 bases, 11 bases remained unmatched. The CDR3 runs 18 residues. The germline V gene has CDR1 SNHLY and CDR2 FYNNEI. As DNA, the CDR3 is TGTGCCAGCAGTGAAGCGGGACAGGGAGTCATTTGGGCCTACGAGCAGTACTTC. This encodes CASSEAGQGVIWAYEQYF.

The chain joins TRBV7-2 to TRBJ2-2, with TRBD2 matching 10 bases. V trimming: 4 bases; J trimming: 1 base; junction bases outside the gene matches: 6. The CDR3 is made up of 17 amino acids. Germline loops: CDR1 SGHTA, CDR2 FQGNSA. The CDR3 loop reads CASSSTRLAGNTGELFF. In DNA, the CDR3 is TGTGCCAGCAGCTCCACACGACTAGCGGGGAACACCGGGGAGCTGTTTTTT.

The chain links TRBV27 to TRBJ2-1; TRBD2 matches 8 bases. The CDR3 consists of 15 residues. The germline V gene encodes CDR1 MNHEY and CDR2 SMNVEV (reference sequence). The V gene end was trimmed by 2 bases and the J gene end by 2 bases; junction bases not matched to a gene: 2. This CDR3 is CASSLGGGPYNEQFF. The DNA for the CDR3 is TGTGCCAGCAGTTTAGGCGGGGGGCCCTACAATGAGCAGTTCTTC.

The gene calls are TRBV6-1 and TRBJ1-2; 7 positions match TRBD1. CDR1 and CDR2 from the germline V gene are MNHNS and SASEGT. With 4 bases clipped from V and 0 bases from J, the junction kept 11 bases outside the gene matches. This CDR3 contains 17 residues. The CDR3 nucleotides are TGTGCCAGCAGTGCGAGGCTGACAGGGAATCCTAACTATGGCTACACCTTC. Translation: CASSARLTGNPNYGYTF.

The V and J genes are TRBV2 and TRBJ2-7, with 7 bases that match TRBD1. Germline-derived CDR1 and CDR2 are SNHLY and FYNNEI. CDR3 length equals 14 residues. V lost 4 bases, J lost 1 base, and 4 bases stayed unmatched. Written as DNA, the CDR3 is TGTGCCAGCAGTGGACAGGGAGCGTCCTACGAGCAGTACTTC. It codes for CASSGQGASYEQYF.

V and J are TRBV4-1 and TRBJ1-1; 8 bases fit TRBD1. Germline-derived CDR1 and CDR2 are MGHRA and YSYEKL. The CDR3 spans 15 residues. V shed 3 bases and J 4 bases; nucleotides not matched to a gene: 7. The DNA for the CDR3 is TGCGCCAGCAGCCAGAAACAGGGGGTGGTCACTGAAGCTTTCTTT. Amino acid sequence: CASSQKQGVVTEAFF.

The CDR3 DNA reads as TGTGCCAGCCACCCGCTGGAGATAGCGGGAGGGCCGAATGAGCAGTTCTTC. This sequence encodes CASHPLEIAGGPNEQFF. The gene calls are TRBV27 and TRBJ2-1; TRBD2 agrees at 11 bases. V lost 8 bases to trimming and J lost 7 bases; unmatched junction nucleotides: 16. The CDR3 consists of 17 residues. Germline V CDR1 and CDR2: MNHEY, SMNVEV (reference sequence).

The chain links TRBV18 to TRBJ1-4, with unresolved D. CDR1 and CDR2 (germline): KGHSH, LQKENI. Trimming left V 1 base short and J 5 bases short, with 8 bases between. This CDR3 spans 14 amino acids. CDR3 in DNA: TGTGCCAGCTCACCACTTTCAGGAAATGAAAAACTGTTTTTT. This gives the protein CASSPLSGNEKLFF.

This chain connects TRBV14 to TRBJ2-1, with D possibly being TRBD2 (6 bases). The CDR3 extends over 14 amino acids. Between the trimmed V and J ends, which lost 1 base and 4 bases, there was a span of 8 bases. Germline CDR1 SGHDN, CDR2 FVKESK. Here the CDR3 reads CASSQVAGYNEQFF. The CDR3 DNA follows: TGTGCCAGCAGCCAAGTTGCGGGGTACAATGAGCAGTTCTTC.

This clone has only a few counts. The CDR3 loop is CSGGDGYTF. The CDR3 region has the DNA TGCAGCGGGGGGGATGGCTACACCTTC. The chain has TRBV29-1 and TRBJ1-2; TRBD1 might be the D (5 bases). The CDR3 consists of 9 residues. Germline V gives CDR1 SQVTM, CDR2 ANQGSEA. Trimming removed 7 bases at V and 6 bases at J, with 6 bases between.

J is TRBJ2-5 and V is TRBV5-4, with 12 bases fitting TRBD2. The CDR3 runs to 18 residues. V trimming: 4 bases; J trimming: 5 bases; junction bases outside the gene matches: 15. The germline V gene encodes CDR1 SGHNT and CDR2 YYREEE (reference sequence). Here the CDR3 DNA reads TGTGCCAGCAGCCAGGGGACTAGCGGGCTCCCCGGGGGCGAGACCCAGTACTTC. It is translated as CASSQGTSGLPGGETQYF. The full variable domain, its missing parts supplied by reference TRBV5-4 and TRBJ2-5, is ETGVTQSPTHLIKTRGQQVTLRCSSQSGHNTVSWYQQALGQGPQFIFQYYREEENGRGNFPPRFSGLQFPNYSSELNVNALELDDSALYLCASSQGTSGLPGGETQYFGPGTRLLVL.

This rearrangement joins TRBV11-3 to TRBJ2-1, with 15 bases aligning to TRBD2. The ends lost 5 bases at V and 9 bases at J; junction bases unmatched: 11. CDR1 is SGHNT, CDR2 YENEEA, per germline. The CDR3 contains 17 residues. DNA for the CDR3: TGTGCCAGCAGCCCACCCGGGACTAGCGGGGGGTTCGGTGAGCAGTTCTTC. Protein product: CASSPPGTSGGFGEQFF.

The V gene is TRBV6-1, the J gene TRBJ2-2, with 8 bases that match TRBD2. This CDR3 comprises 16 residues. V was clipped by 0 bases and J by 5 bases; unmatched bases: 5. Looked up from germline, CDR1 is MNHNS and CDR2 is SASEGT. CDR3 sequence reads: CASSEARASGTGELFF. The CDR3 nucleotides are TGTGCCAGCAGTGAAGCGAGGGCTAGCGGGACCGGGGAGCTGTTTTTT.

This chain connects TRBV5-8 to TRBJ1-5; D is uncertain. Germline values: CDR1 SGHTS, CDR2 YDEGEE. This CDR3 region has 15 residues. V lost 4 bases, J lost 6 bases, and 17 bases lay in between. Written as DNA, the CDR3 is TGTGCCAGCAGCCCAGGACCGGGATGGGGTCAGCCCCAGCATTTT. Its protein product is CASSPGPGWGQPQHF.

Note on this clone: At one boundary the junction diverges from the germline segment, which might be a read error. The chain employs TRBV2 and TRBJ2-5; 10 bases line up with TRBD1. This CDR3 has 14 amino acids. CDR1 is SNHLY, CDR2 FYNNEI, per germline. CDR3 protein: CASREGQGGETQYF. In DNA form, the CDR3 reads TGTGCCAGCAGGGAAGGACAGGGGGGAGAGACCCAGTACTTC.

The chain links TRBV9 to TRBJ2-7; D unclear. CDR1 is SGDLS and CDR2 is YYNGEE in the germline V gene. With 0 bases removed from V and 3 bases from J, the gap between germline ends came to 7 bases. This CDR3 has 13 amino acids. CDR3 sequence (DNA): TGTGCCAGCAGCGTAGAAAACAGCTACGAGCAGTACTTC. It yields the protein CASSVENSYEQYF.

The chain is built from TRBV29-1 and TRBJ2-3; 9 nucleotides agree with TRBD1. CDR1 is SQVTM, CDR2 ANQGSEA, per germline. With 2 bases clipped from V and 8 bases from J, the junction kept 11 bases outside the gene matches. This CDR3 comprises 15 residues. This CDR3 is CSVETRTGGRGTQYF. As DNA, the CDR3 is TGCAGCGTTGAAACCCGAACAGGGGGCAGGGGTACGCAGTATTTT.

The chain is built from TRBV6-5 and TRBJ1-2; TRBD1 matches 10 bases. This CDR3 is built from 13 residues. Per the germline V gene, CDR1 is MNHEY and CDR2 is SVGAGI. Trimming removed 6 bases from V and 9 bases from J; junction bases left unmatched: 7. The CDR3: CASRLPGQGSYTF. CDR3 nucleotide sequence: TGTGCCAGCAGGCTCCCGGGACAGGGGAGCTACACCTTC.